This section outlines one T cell receptor (beta chain) sequence together with its context. Here immunoSEQ multiplex PCR was the method, and the copy in TCRdb shows in-frame clones only, minus some. The sample contains roughly 68,000 clones, about 91% of which appear only once. The sample belongs to a study of T cell changes during pregnancy in multiple sclerosis. Deletions cut 5 bases from V and 0 bases from J, with 11 bases between. CDR1 and CDR2 from the germline V gene are MDHEN and SYDVKM. This CDR3 has 15 amino acids. Sequenced here: peripheral blood, sampled in the second trimester of pregnancy. The clonotype originates from a female donor in good health, enrolled as a control in a pregnancy study. This chain joins TRBV28 and TRBJ1-3, with D unresolved. The chain's CDR3 is CASSQQANSGNTIYF. Written as DNA, the CDR3 is TGTGCCAGCAGTCAGCAGGCCAACTCTGGAAACACCATATATTTT.